These 26 T cell receptor beta chains originate from one sample sequenced in a study of shared clonotypes between healthy human individuals. The assay was immunoSEQ multiplex PCR, and TCRdb's table has in-frame clones only and misses some. Among 110,000 or so clones, about two thirds were seen once, and the ten largest hold 20% to 25%. The sample comprised memory CD8+ T cells sorted from blood. Noted subset: CD45RO+ cells pooled with CCR7-negative TemRA cells. These receptors came from a woman in her 30s in good health.

This clone has more than one count but fewer than ten. The chain employs TRBV5-5 and TRBJ2-7; 9 nucleotides agree with TRBD1. The trim removed 4 bases at V and 5 bases at J, leaving 7 bases unmatched. CDR3 size: 14 residues. Germline lookup yields CDR1 SGHKS and CDR2 YYEKEE (reference sequence). The CDR3 DNA sequence: TGTGCCAGCAGCCGGGACAGGGTGCTTAACGAGCAGTACTTC. This encodes CASSRDRVLNEQYF.

This clone was seen a handful of times. This CDR3 is CASSFTSGSNEQYF. CDR3 DNA sequence: TGTGCCAGCAGTTTTACTAGCGGGAGTAACGAGCAGTACTTC. The chain recombines TRBV27 with TRBJ2-5, with TRBD2 identical over 11 bases. The DNA end is more similar to TRBJ2-7, so the J call may be wrong. CDR3 size: 14 residues. Germline assignment: CDR1 MNHEY and CDR2 SMNVEV (reference sequence).

V and J are TRBV29-1 and TRBJ2-1, with 12 positions matching TRBD2. V gave up 6 bases and J gave up 3 bases; unmatched junction bases: 6. The CDR3 sequence is 15 residues long. Germline CDR1 SQVTM, CDR2 ANQGSEA. CDR3 loop: CSVDGTSGRYNEQFF. DNA of the CDR3: TGCAGCGTGGACGGGACTAGCGGGCGCTACAATGAGCAGTTCTTC.

The V gene is TRBV2, the J gene TRBJ1-2; 9 nucleotides align to TRBD1. Germline CDR1 reads SNHLY; CDR2 reads FYNNEI. The CDR3 consists of 14 residues. V shed 8 bases, J shed 8 bases, and the junction held 12 bases outside the gene matches. The CDR3 DNA reads TGTGCCAGCTTCGGTCCGGGACAGGGAGTGGGCTACACCTTC. Encoded protein: CASFGPGQGVGYTF.

The rearrangement links TRBV28 to TRBJ1-1; D is possibly TRBD1 (5 bases). In germline, CDR1 is MDHEN, CDR2 SYDVKM. V lost 1 base to trimming and J lost 5 bases, with 17 bases between them. The CDR3 extends over 16 amino acids. Written as DNA, the CDR3 is TGTGCCAGCAGTTTATCCCCGGGGGGGGGAGTAACTGAAGCTTTCTTT. This encodes CASSLSPGGGVTEAFF.

The rearrangement uses TRBV27 and TRBJ2-1; TRBD2 agrees at 8 bases. The CDR3 extends over 16 amino acids. V shed 0 bases and J 2 bases; nucleotides not matched to a gene: 3. Germline lookup yields CDR1 MNHEY and CDR2 SMNVEV (reference sequence). Written as DNA, the CDR3 is TGTGCCAGCAGTTTATCTACGGGAGGGCCCTACAATGAGCAGTTCTTC. Its translation is CASSLSTGGPYNEQFF.

The chain employs TRBV14 and TRBJ2-7; TRBD1 is a possible D gene (5 bases). The germline V gene has CDR1 SGHDN and CDR2 FVKESK. Between the trimmed V and J ends, which lost 1 base and 4 bases, there was a span of 8 bases. There are 13 residues in the CDR3. CDR3 sequence (DNA): TGTGCCAGCAGCCAAGGGACACGGTACGAGCAGTACTTC. The encoded protein is CASSQGTRYEQYF.

The CDR3 loop is CASSAETGTGSDEQYF. In nucleotides, the CDR3 is TGTGCCAGCAGTGCCGAAACCGGGACAGGGAGCGACGAGCAGTACTTC. The chain is built from TRBV9 and TRBJ2-7; TRBD1 matches 9 bases. V shed 5 bases and J 5 bases; nucleotides not matched to a gene: 14. Germline V gives CDR1 SGDLS, CDR2 YYNGEE. CDR3 length: 16 amino acids.

This clone was seen just once. This chain connects TRBV19 to TRBJ2-7; 13 bases match TRBD2. Looked up from germline, CDR1 is LNHDA and CDR2 is SQIVND (reference sequence). CDR3 size: 16 residues. V was clipped by 7 bases and J by 2 bases; unmatched bases: 8. The CDR3 DNA is TGTGCCAGTAAAACTAGCGGGAGGGCACTACCCTACGAGCAGTACTTC. It translates to CASKTSGRALPYEQYF.

In this sample, this clone turned up a few times. The chain employs TRBV6-1 and TRBJ1-3; D unclear. The germline gives CDR1 MNHNS, CDR2 SASEGT. There are 13 residues in the CDR3. Trimming removed 4 bases from V and 0 bases from J, with 4 bases in between. Here the CDR3 DNA reads TGTGCCAGCAGTGCTACCTCTGGAAACACCATATATTTT. Protein sequence: CASSATSGNTIYF.

This clone was detected once. The J gene is TRBJ1-1, the V gene TRBV6-5; D possibly corresponds to TRBD1 (5 bases). Trimming cost V 6 bases and J 7 bases, with 18 bases left between them. The germline gives CDR1 MNHEY, CDR2 SVGAGI. The CDR3 spans 14 residues. The DNA for the CDR3 is TGTGCCAGCAGGAATAACGGGGCAGAAGGTGAAGCTTTCTTT. This sequence encodes CASRNNGAEGEAFF.

At least ten counts were recorded for this clone. This rearrangement joins TRBV2 to TRBJ2-2; D ambiguous. The CDR3 sequence is 15 residues long. Germline V gives CDR1 SNHLY, CDR2 FYNNEI. Trimming left V 3 bases short and J 6 bases short, with 14 bases between. Written as DNA, the CDR3 is TGTGCCAGCAGTGATGGTTCGGTATCCCCCGGGGAGCTGTTTTTT. Translating gives CASSDGSVSPGELFF. The full variable domain, its missing parts supplied by reference TRBV2 and TRBJ2-2, is EPEVTQTPSHQVTQMGQEVILRCVPISNHLYFYWYRQILGQKVEFLVSFYNNEISEKSEIFDDQFSVERPDGSNFTLKIRSTKLEDSAMYFCASSDGSVSPGELFFGEGSRLTVL.

In this sample, this clone turned up once. V usage is TRBV29-1 and J usage is TRBJ2-5; D may be TRBD2 (6 bases). V was shortened by 4 bases and J by 1 base, with 13 bases between the two germline ends. There are 14 residues in the CDR3. Per the germline V gene, CDR1 is SQVTM and CDR2 is ANQGSEA. CDR3 sequence reads: CSVALGGGQETQYF. Here the CDR3 DNA reads TGCAGCGTTGCTCTGGGAGGAGGCCAAGAGACCCAGTACTTC.

The chain employs TRBV7-9 and TRBJ1-1; D gene ambiguous. The CDR3 runs 14 residues. Between the trimmed V and J ends, which lost 5 bases and 2 bases, there was a span of 12 bases. The germline gives CDR1 SEHNR, CDR2 FQNEAQ (reference sequence). The CDR3 is CASSQDCINTEAFF. The DNA for the CDR3 is TGTGCCAGCAGCCAAGACTGTATCAACACTGAAGCTTTCTTT. Looking up the rest from reference TRBV7-9 and TRBJ1-1 gives the full variable domain: DTGVSQNPRHKITKRGQNVTFRCDPISEHNRLYWYRQTLGQGPEFLTYFQNEAQLEKSRLLSDRFSAERPKGSFSTLEIQRTEQGDSAMYLCASSQDCINTEAFFGQGTRLTVV.

This clone was seen a few times. V and J are TRBV10-3 and TRBJ2-7; TRBD1 matches at 10 bases. This CDR3 has 16 residues. The V gene's germline CDR1 is ENHRY and CDR2 SYGVKD. J lost 3 bases, V lost 0 bases, and 5 bases had no gene match. CDR3 sequence (DNA): TGTGCCATCAGTGAGTCGGGGACAGGGGCCATCTACGAGCAGTACTTC. Its translation is CAISESGTGAIYEQYF.

This clone was seen a few times. The J gene is TRBJ1-2, the V gene TRBV27; 10 bases are shared with TRBD1. V lost 10 bases, J lost 8 bases, and 7 bases stayed unmatched. Per germline, CDR1 MNHEY and CDR2 SMNVEV (reference sequence). There are 12 residues in the CDR3. The CDR3 nucleotides read TGTGCCACCCAGACAGGGGGCATGGGCTACACCTTC. This translates into CATQTGGMGYTF.

The rearrangement links TRBV10-3 to TRBJ2-7; weak D call: TRBD1 (6 bases). The CDR3 spans 16 residues. The germline CDR1 and CDR2 sequences are ENHRY and SYGVKD. V gave up 0 bases and J gave up 3 bases, with 15 bases separating them. In DNA form, the CDR3 reads TGTGCCATCAGTGAGTCGACCGGGACAAGAAGCTACGAGCAGTACTTC. This codes for CAISESTGTRSYEQYF.

V usage is TRBV5-8 and J usage is TRBJ1-5; no firm D call. Germline-derived CDR1 and CDR2 are SGHTS and YDEGEE. The CDR3 has 13 amino acids. Trimming removed 2 bases at V and 6 bases at J, with 9 bases between. The CDR3 DNA reads TGTGCCAGCAGCTTAGAGGAGGTTCAGCCCCAGCATTTT. Residues: CASSLEEVQPQHF. Using reference TRBV5-8 and TRBJ1-5 for the parts outside the CDR3, the full variable domain is EAGVTQSPTHLIKTRGQQATLRCSPISGHTSVYWYQQALGLGLQFLLWYDEGEERNRGNFPPRFSGRQFPNYSSELNVNALELEDSALYLCASSLEEVQPQHFGDGTRLSIL.

The chain joins TRBV19 to TRBJ2-1; TRBD1 is a possible D gene (6 bases). CDR1 is LNHDA, CDR2 SQIVND, per germline (reference sequence). The CDR3 loop spans 13 amino acids. V lost 6 bases, J lost 0 bases, and 6 bases lay in between. CDR3 loop: CASRDSSYNEQFF. CDR3 in DNA: TGTGCCAGTAGGGACAGCTCCTACAATGAGCAGTTCTTC.

This clone was seen a handful of times. This rearrangement joins TRBV12-5 to TRBJ2-7; 7 positions match TRBD2. Trimming at V came to 0 bases and at J to 5 bases, leaving 13 bases not matched to a gene. The CDR3 length is 17 residues. CDR1 LGHNT and CDR2 FRNRAP come from the germline V gene. CDR3 sequence reads: CASGLVPNVAGDNEQYF. CDR3 DNA sequence: TGTGCTAGTGGTTTGGTACCAAATGTGGCGGGAGATAACGAGCAGTACTTC.

CDR3 amino acids: CASSNPGDNTQYF. CDR3 nucleotide sequence: TGTGCCAGTAGTAATCCAGGGGATAATACGCAGTATTTT. The chain uses TRBV19 and TRBJ2-3, with D tentatively TRBD1 (6 bases). V was shortened by 4 bases and J by 7 bases, with 12 bases between the two germline ends. The CDR3 is made up of 13 amino acids. Germline CDR1 is LNHDA and CDR2 is SQIVND (reference sequence).

This clone appeared a few times. The CDR3 nucleotides read TGTGCCAGCAGTGCATTAGCCTACGAGCAGTACTTC. It translates to CASSALAYEQYF. The chain employs TRBV28 and TRBJ2-7; D gene unclear. The V gene lost 5 bases and the J gene lost 2 bases, with 7 bases spanning the gap. CDR3 size: 12 residues. The germline gives CDR1 MDHEN, CDR2 SYDVKM.

This clone was counted a few times. V gene TRBV7-9 combines with J gene TRBJ2-7; 8 bases match TRBD1. The CDR3 is 15 amino acids. CDR1 is SEHNR, CDR2 FQNEAQ, per germline (reference sequence). Unmatched junction bases numbered 8, after V lost 5 bases and J lost 2 bases. DNA for the CDR3: TGTGCCAGCAGCACACGACAGGGGCCGCCCTACGAGCAGTACTTC. It yields the protein CASSTRQGPPYEQYF.

This clone was picked up many times. The chain has TRBV6-5 and TRBJ2-2; a possible D gene is TRBD1 (6 bases). Germline CDR1 is MNHEY and CDR2 is SVGAGI. V was shortened by 6 bases and J by 1 base, with 12 bases between the two germline ends. The CDR3 runs to 15 residues. CDR3 DNA sequence: TGTGCCAGCAGGACAGGACAGCTGAACACCGGGGAGCTGTTTTTT. It specifies CASRTGQLNTGELFF.

V gene TRBV19 combines with J gene TRBJ1-5; unclear D gene. V was pared by 3 bases and J by 2 bases, with 11 bases between. This CDR3 contains 15 residues. Per germline, CDR1 LNHDA and CDR2 SQIVND (reference sequence). For the CDR3, the DNA is TGTGCCAGTAGTATCGGCAGACCGGGCAATCAGCCCCAGCATTTT. Translating it yields CASSIGRPGNQPQHF.

The rearrangement links TRBV5-6 to TRBJ2-1; D may be TRBD2 (6 bases). The CDR3 sequence is 17 residues long. Germline V gives CDR1 SGHDT, CDR2 YYEEEE. V shed 0 bases and J shed 5 bases, with 18 bases lying between them. As DNA, the CDR3 is TGTGCCAGCAGCTTGGACTTCCAAGTCGGGAGCCACAATGAGCAGTTCTTC. This encodes CASSLDFQVGSHNEQFF.